Below, 25 T cell receptor beta chains from the same sample are listed, as sequenced in a study of blood T cell repertoires in COVID-19. TCRdb keeps only in-frame clones here, not all; method: immunoSEQ multiplex PCR. Altogether under 300,000 clones are present, 80% to 90% being singletons, with the ten largest covering less than 2.5%. Sample: PBMCs or T cells enriched from blood (not recorded which). Receptors originate from a woman aged 50 to 60 who had recovered from COVID-19.

The chain uses TRBV14 and TRBJ1-1; D remains ambiguous. Trimming stripped 2 bases from V and 6 bases from J, with 13 bases between. CDR1 is SGHDN, CDR2 FVKESK, per germline. The CDR3 spans 14 residues. CDR3 sequence (DNA): TGTGCCAGCAGCCAAAGCCGGGGAGTCGCTGAAGCTTTCTTT. Translation gives CASSQSRGVAEAFF.

The gene calls are TRBV7-9 and TRBJ1-4; TRBD1 agrees at 7 bases. V shed 5 bases, J shed 0 bases, and the junction held 3 bases outside the gene matches. Germline lookup yields CDR1 SEHNR and CDR2 FQNEAQ (reference sequence). The CDR3 sequence is 15 residues long. The CDR3 sequence is CASSPGTATNEKLFF. The CDR3 DNA reads as TGTGCCAGCAGCCCCGGGACAGCAACTAATGAAAAACTGTTTTTT. Full variable domain (remainder filled in from reference TRBV7-9 and TRBJ1-4): DTGVSQNPRHKITKRGQNVTFRCDPISEHNRLYWYRQTLGQGPEFLTYFQNEAQLEKSRLLSDRFSAERPKGSFSTLEIQRTEQGDSAMYLCASSPGTATNEKLFFGSGTQLSVL.

The genes are TRBV7-9 and TRBJ2-7; 8 bases match TRBD2. The germline CDR1 and CDR2 sequences are SEHNR and FQNEAQ (reference sequence). The CDR3 is 14 residues long. J was trimmed by 3 bases and V by 5 bases; bases with no gene match: 6. The CDR3 spells CASSLSGSIYEQYF. CDR3 in DNA: TGTGCCAGCAGCCTAAGCGGGAGTATCTACGAGCAGTACTTC.

CDR3 bases: TGTGCCAGCTCACCACCGCAGGGTAGATTGGTCGGGGAGCTGTTTTTT. As protein: CASSPPQGRLVGELFF. The chain employs TRBV18 and TRBJ2-2; tentative D call: TRBD1 (5 bases). This CDR3 spans 16 amino acids. The V gene's germline CDR1 is KGHSH and CDR2 LQKENI. Trimming took 0 bases from V and 7 from J, leaving 15 bases between them.

Only a few counts were recorded for this clone. This rearrangement joins TRBV10-3 to TRBJ2-7; the D gene is possibly TRBD2 (5 bases). Trimming took off 4 bases at V and 5 bases at J, with 6 bases between the two ends. The CDR3 is 11 amino acids. CDR1 is ENHRY and CDR2 is SYGVKD in the germline V gene. DNA for the CDR3: TGTGCCATCAGTGGAGGGAACGAGCAGTACTTC. Amino acids: CAISGGNEQYF.

This clone has a single count. This chain links TRBV7-8 with TRBJ1-4; TRBD1 is a possible D gene (6 bases). V was pared by 5 bases and J by 7 bases, with 11 bases between. CDR1 SGHVS and CDR2 FQNEAQ come from the germline V gene. The CDR3 totals 13 residues. The CDR3 sequence: CASSRRTVEKLFF. The CDR3 DNA follows: TGTGCCAGCAGCCGCCGGACAGTTGAAAAACTGTTTTTT.

V and J are TRBV28 and TRBJ1-2; D uncertain. This CDR3 is 16 amino acids long. The germline V gene has CDR1 MDHEN and CDR2 SYDVKM. V was pared by 5 bases and J by 0 bases, with 16 bases between. The CDR3 nucleotides are TGTGCCAGCAGTCAATCACACAGAACGTCTAACTATGGCTACACCTTC. Amino acid sequence: CASSQSHRTSNYGYTF.

This clone has just a few counts. The gene calls are TRBV28 and TRBJ1-5, with D unresolved. There are 12 residues in the CDR3. Germline CDR1 and CDR2: MDHEN and SYDVKM. V lost 5 bases, J lost 4 bases, and 6 bases lay in between. The CDR3 reads CASSPRNQPQHF. Written as DNA, the CDR3 is TGTGCCAGCAGTCCCCGTAATCAGCCCCAGCATTTT.

The rearrangement joins TRBV7-2 to TRBJ1-2; D is uncertain. Looked up from germline, CDR1 is SGHTA and CDR2 is FQGNSA. The CDR3 is 13 residues long. Trimming cost V 1 base and J 7 bases, with 10 bases left between them. CDR3 sequence: CASSLGPPRGYTF. CDR3 nucleotides: TGTGCCAGCAGCTTAGGGCCACCTCGTGGCTACACCTTC.

The chain recombines TRBV5-8 with TRBJ1-1; TRBD1 is a possible D gene (6 bases). The CDR3 is 15 residues long. The V gene's germline CDR1 is SGHTS and CDR2 YDEGEE. V gave up 2 bases and J gave up 0 bases, with 11 bases separating them. The CDR3 nucleotides read TGTGCCAGCAGCTTCGGACAGATCATGAACACTGAAGCTTTCTTT. Protein: CASSFGQIMNTEAFF.

The sample holds one count of this clone. The chain uses TRBV7-9 and TRBJ1-1; no firm D call. With the DNA end fitting TRBJ2-3 better, the J assignment may be wrong. Germline V gene lookup returns CDR1 SEHNR and CDR2 FQNEAQ (reference sequence). The length of the CDR3 is 10 residues. In DNA, the CDR3 is TGTGCCAGCAGCTTATTGGAACAGTATTTT. Amino acids: CASSLLEQYF.

V is TRBV5-1 and J is TRBJ1-1; D is perhaps TRBD1 (6 bases). CDR1 is SGHRS, CDR2 YFSETQ, per germline. V lost 4 bases, J lost 2 bases, and 12 bases lay in between. This CDR3 contains 14 residues. DNA of the CDR3: TGCGCCAGCAGCCCAGGGACATCAAACACTGAAGCTTTCTTT. Translated, it gives CASSPGTSNTEAFF.

The chain is built from TRBV5-1 and TRBJ2-2, with 7 bases that match TRBD1. The CDR3 has 21 residues. V gave up 1 base and J gave up 7 bases; unmatched junction bases: 25. Germline V CDR1 and CDR2: SGHRS, YFSETQ. The CDR3 DNA reads TGCGCCAGCAGCTTGACTGTGGACCTATACGAAGTGACAGGGCAATACGGGGAGCTGTTTTTT. This translates into CASSLTVDLYEVTGQYGELFF.

The gene calls are TRBV10-2 and TRBJ2-3, with D maybe TRBD1 (5 bases). Trimming stripped 0 bases from V and 7 bases from J, with 8 bases between. The CDR3 is 13 amino acids. Germline loops: CDR1 WSHSY, CDR2 SAAADI. The CDR3 sequence: CASSESGDNTQYF. CDR3 nucleotides: TGCGCCAGCAGTGAGTCAGGGGATAATACGCAGTATTTT.

The chain recombines TRBV11-3 with TRBJ2-3; 8 bases are a match to TRBD2. The CDR3 covers 15 residues. The germline gives CDR1 SGHNT, CDR2 YENEEA. Trimming took 2 bases from V and 0 from J; bases not matched to a gene: 1. Written as DNA, the CDR3 is TGTGCCAGCAGCTTACGGGGGGGAAGCACAGATACGCAGTATTTT. Protein sequence: CASSLRGGSTDTQYF.

CDR3 residues: CASSPPGYEQYF. CDR3 coding DNA: TGTGCCAGCAGTCCCCCAGGCTACGAGCAGTACTTC. The J gene is TRBJ2-7, the V gene TRBV28; no clear D. The V end lost 5 bases, the J end lost 3 bases, and 8 bases lay between the germline ends. CDR3 length: 12 amino acids. Per germline, CDR1 MDHEN and CDR2 SYDVKM.

This clone was counted only a few times. The V gene is TRBV19, the J gene TRBJ1-2; maybe TRBD1 (6 bases). The CDR3 sequence is 13 residues long. Trimming stripped 10 bases from V and 1 base from J, with 13 bases between. CDR1 is LNHDA, CDR2 SQIVND, per germline (reference sequence). For the CDR3, the DNA is TGTGCCACCCTGGACAGAAATAACTATGGCTACACCTTC. This encodes CATLDRNNYGYTF.

With regard to this clone: Other DNA sequences in this sample translate to the same CDR3. The chain employs TRBV27 and TRBJ2-7; tentatively, D is TRBD2 (6 bases). Trimming pared 3 bases from V and 2 bases from J, leaving 8 bases between. Germline-derived CDR1 and CDR2 are MNHEY and SMNVEV (reference sequence). The CDR3 is 13 amino acids. For the CDR3, the DNA is TGTGCCAGCAGTTTTCGGGGGACCTACGAGCAGTACTTC. Translated: CASSFRGTYEQYF.

J is TRBJ2-5 and V is TRBV7-9; 8 nucleotides match TRBD1. Germline V gene lookup returns CDR1 SEHNR and CDR2 FQNEAQ (reference sequence). The CDR3 runs 14 residues. The V and J ends lost 5 bases and 3 bases, in that order; junction bases with no gene match: 5. The DNA of the CDR3 is TGTGCCAGCAGCAACACGGGACAGGAAGAGACCCAGTACTTC. Residues: CASSNTGQEETQYF.

The chain links TRBV4-1 to TRBJ2-1, with 8 positions matching TRBD1. In germline, CDR1 is MGHRA, CDR2 YSYEKL. This CDR3 spans 15 amino acids. With V trimmed by 2 bases and J by 5 bases, 5 bases remained unmatched. CDR3 sequence: CASSQLDRAHNEQFF. Here the CDR3 DNA reads TGCGCCAGCAGCCAATTGGACAGGGCCCACAATGAGCAGTTCTTC.

This chain joins TRBV10-1 and TRBJ2-1, with 8 bases lining up with TRBD2. In germline, CDR1 is WNHNN, CDR2 SYGVQD (reference sequence). The CDR3 spans 16 residues. V shed 5 bases and J 3 bases; nucleotides not matched to a gene: 9. The CDR3 region is CASSKKASGHYNEQFF. The CDR3 region has the DNA TGCGCCAGCAGTAAGAAGGCTAGCGGGCACTACAATGAGCAGTTCTTC.

The genes are TRBV4-2 and TRBJ1-2; D not certain. The germline V gene encodes CDR1 LGHNA and CDR2 YNFKEQ. CDR3 length: 14 amino acids. Trimming removed 0 bases at V and 7 bases at J, with 12 bases between. Here the CDR3 reads CASSQDQDWVGYTF. The CDR3 DNA sequence: TGTGCCAGCAGCCAAGACCAGGACTGGGTTGGCTACACCTTC.

The CDR3 spells CASSTTSGRARSYNEQFF. In DNA form, the CDR3 reads TGTGCCAGCAGTACCACTAGCGGGAGGGCCCGCTCCTACAATGAGCAGTTCTTC. V is TRBV28 and J is TRBJ2-1; 13 bases agree with TRBD2. CDR3 length equals 18 residues. The trim removed 5 bases at V and 0 bases at J, leaving 7 bases unmatched. The germline V gene has CDR1 MDHEN and CDR2 SYDVKM.

The CDR3 loop is CASSNTPGSLNSPLHF. Here the CDR3 DNA reads TGTGCCAGCAGCAACACCCCGGGTTCTCTTAATTCACCCCTCCACTTT. V is TRBV21-1 and J is TRBJ1-6. TRBV21-1 is marked as a pseudogene. The CDR3 has 16 residues.

To note about this clone: One junction end disagrees with the germline gene, perhaps due to a read error. The CDR3 region has the DNA TGTGCCAGCAGTGGGTGGCGGGAGCCGTTCTTC. Residues: CASSGWREPFF. The chain has TRBV2 and TRBJ2-1, with 7 bases matching TRBD2. The CDR3 runs to 11 residues. Per germline, CDR1 SNHLY and CDR2 FYNNEI.